This T cell receptor beta chain originates from a study of cytomegalovirus exposure and HLA in healthy donors. The PCR made use of 60 Vbeta and 13 Jbeta primers. Sequenced by immunoSEQ multiplex PCR; TCRdb stores in-frame clones only, minus some. This sample's clone table lists under 95,000 clones. V gave up 1 base and J gave up 8 bases, with 13 bases separating them. CDR1 and CDR2 from the germline V gene are SGHRS and YFSETQ. The CDR3 consists of 14 residues. Sequencing was done on a sample of PBMCs. The rearrangement links TRBV5-1 to TRBJ2-1, with a possible D match to TRBD2 (5 bases). The clonotype originates from a man between 50 and 59 years old in good health and CMV-seronegative. CDR3 nucleotide sequence: TGCGCCAGCAGCTTGATTGCTAGCCGCGATGAGCAGTTCTTC. It yields the protein CASSLIASRDEQFF.